This TCR beta chain was identified in a study of cytomegalovirus exposure and HLA in healthy donors. General study findings and limits: Earlier results showed most TCR beta V segments being productive about 90% or about 30% of the time. A later analysis associated some 18,000 TCR beta sequences with HLA alleles at a 0.05 false discovery rate. A later analysis reported that several of the most significant clusters appeared to be linked to common viral pathogens, among them Epstein-Barr virus.

CDR1 and CDR2 (germline): SGHTA, FQGNSA. V was pared by 5 bases and J by 5 bases, with 10 bases between. The CDR3 covers 12 residues. This clone has just a few counts. The antigen remains unidentified. Researchers ran the PCR with 60 Vbeta and 13 Jbeta primers. This table comes from immunoSEQ multiplex PCR, and its TCRdb copy is limited to in-frame clones, with some not included. The profile shows 150,000 to 200,000 clones, around 80% of them singletons. The rearrangement joins TRBV7-2 to TRBJ2-7; maybe TRBD1 (6 bases). The sequencing sample was made of PBMCs. The sequence was obtained from a middle-aged woman in good health and CMV-seronegative. The CDR3 sequence: CASSPDRNEQYF. The CDR3 nucleotides are TGTGCCAGCAGCCCGGACAGAAACGAGCAGTACTTC.